This TCR gamma chain is from a study of human gamma delta and Vdelta1 T cells (dated by TCRdb to the late 2010s). Notes on the research overall: In this study, the researchers looked at Delta One T cells, which are Vd1+ gamma-delta T cells, to see how well they work as cytotoxic effectors against acute myeloid leukemia. Here is what the overall study found, with its caveats: Delta One T cells were reported to be polyclonal and to show broad cytotoxic targeting of acute myeloid leukemia.

Looking up the germline V gene yields CDR1 EGSNGY and CDR2 YDSYNSKV. The V end gives up 0 bases and the J end 0 bases, leaving 17 bases in the junction not matched to a gene. The CDR3 measures 19 amino acids from cysteine to phenylalanine. The sequence is cut down to CDR3 DNA, 57 bases in frame from base 1. The library was made by PCR. The run used an Illumina MiSeq. Clones were re-identified by TCRdb from the public reads with CATT, and rows with the same DNA were merged. The sample table holds roughly 3,900 gamma-chain clones, of which 16% were seen once. The biggest ten clones account for under 8.5% of the sample. This clone has just a few counts. The antigen it recognizes is unknown. No much larger clone is present one base from it, and per-base qualities are unavailable.

This chain is built from TRGV2 and TRGJ1 or TRGJ2. The sequence was collected from a human donor in good health. Sequenced material: Vdelta1 gamma-delta T cells from blood grown in culture (DOT cells). This specimen's cell subset or site label, interpreted: Delta One T cells, in vitro expanded/differentiated Vd1+ gamma-delta T cells. This receptor has the CDR3 CATWDGHNQTRPNYYKKLF. The DNA is as follows: TGTGCCACCTGGGACGGGCATAACCAAACCCGACCGAATTATTATAAGAAACTCTTT.